The text below deals with one TCR beta chain. Its antigen is undetermined. Sequencing relied on a cDNA template that was reverse transcribed from extracted RNA. The assay was immunoSEQ multiplex PCR, and TCRdb's table has in-frame clones only and misses some. The data hold over 200,000 clones, with more than 45% observed a single time. As part of sample collection, lesional scalp punch biopsies and peripheral blood were taken from alopecia areata patients. The source of the sample is a study of CD8+ T cells in alopecia areata. Study at large: People stayed on tofacitinib for 6 to 18 months, then stopped the drug for 6 months. Overall study findings and caveats: Higher clonality than in normal scalp was seen in lesional scalp, especially alopecia totalis/universalis.

J gave up 8 bases and V 6 bases, and 3 bases lay outside the gene matches. CDR1 WSHSY and CDR2 SAAADI come from the germline V gene. The CDR3 is 11 amino acids. This sample comprised CD4+ T cells sorted from blood, obtained at week 0. The V and J genes are TRBV10-2 and TRBJ1-1; 7 nucleotides agree with TRBD1. The source of this sequence is a human donor with alopecia areata. In DNA form, the CDR3 reads TGCGCCAGCAGCGAGGACAGGGAAGCTTTCTTT. Translated: CASSEDREAFF.